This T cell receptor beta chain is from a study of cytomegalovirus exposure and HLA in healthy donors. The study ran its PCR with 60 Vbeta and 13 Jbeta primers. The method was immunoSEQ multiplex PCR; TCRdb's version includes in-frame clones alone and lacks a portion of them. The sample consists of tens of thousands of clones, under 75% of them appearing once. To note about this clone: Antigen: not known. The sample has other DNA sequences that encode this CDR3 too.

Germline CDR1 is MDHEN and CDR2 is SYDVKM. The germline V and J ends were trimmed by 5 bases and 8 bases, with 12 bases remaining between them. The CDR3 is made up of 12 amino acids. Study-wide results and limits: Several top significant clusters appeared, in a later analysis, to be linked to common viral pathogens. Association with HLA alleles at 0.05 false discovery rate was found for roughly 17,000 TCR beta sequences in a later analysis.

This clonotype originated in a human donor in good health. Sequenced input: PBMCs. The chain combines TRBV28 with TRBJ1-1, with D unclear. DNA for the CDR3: TGTGCCAGCAGTGTAGGAGGCACCGAAGCTTTCTTT. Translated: CASSVGGTEAFF.